This is a list of T cell receptor beta chains from one sample in a study of blood T cells in healthy people across ages. TCRdb re-called the 5' RACE reads with MiXCR, one entry per CDR3 protein. The sample includes more than 650,000 distinct CDR3 sequences, roughly 25% seen only once; the top ten take under 3%. A further study also used this sample, focusing on T cells of mothers and their children.

The specimen sequenced was blood. Every receptor here comes from a boy aged 10-17 years in good health. Each CDR3 is given with its conserved first and last residue. Fields, in order: J gene, clone size, V gene, CDR3 protein. Expanded clones are given a class, and other clones once, few, many or no size at all.

>TRBJ2-5|few|TRBV5-1
CASRAQSGESETQYF
>NA|NA|TRBV7-9
CASSLGEGAIYEQYF
>TRBJ2-4|NA|TRBV4-1
CASKDSRAKNIQCF
>TRBJ1-2|NA|TRBV12-3/TRBV12-4
CASRATGRVYGYTF
>TRBJ2-6|NA|TRBV5-6
CASSGPQGTPTSGANVLTF
>TRBJ2-5|few|TRBV15
CATSRAGGQETQYF
>TRBJ2-7|few|TRBV5-1
CASSKGQGVYEQYF
>TRBJ1-1|once|TRBV7-9
CASSPVSGDTEAFF
>TRBJ1-2|NA|TRBV16
CASSQSQGFGYTF
>TRBJ2-7|NA|TRBV4-2
CASSQADPLGYEQYF
>TRBJ2-2|NA|TRBV6-2/TRBV6-3
CASSYRGGAPKEELFF
>TRBJ2-3|NA|TRBV2
CASRRGSTDTQYF
>TRBJ1-1|NA|TRBV29-1
CSVVLGRGTEAFF
>NA|few|TRBV5-1
CASSPGKNYEQFF
>TRBJ1-4|few|TRBV6-5
CASKTGPGEKLFF
>TRBJ1-6|few|TRBV7-9
CASRWTTENSPLHF
>TRBJ1-2|NA|TRBV5-1
CASTIAGDNGYTF
>TRBJ1-2|few|TRBV2
CASMTDGYTF
>TRBJ2-5|NA|TRBV20-1
CSAKRDQETQYF
>TRBJ2-1|few|TRBV29-1
CSVEGTILSEQFF
>TRBJ2-7|NA|TRBV19
CASSKRAPDEQYF
>TRBJ2-7|NA|TRBV5-1
CASKQATSYEQYF
>TRBJ2-6|NA|TRBV5-1
CASSWPFNGQKNSGANVLTF
>TRBJ2-7|NA|TRBV9
CASSAGTSGVENEQYF
>TRBJ2-4|NA|TRBV21-1
CASSIRAKGRKNIQYF
>TRBJ1-6|NA|TRBV2
CASSEISNSYNSPLHF
>TRBJ2-6|few|TRBV12-5
CASGLGPANVLTF
>TRBJ1-1|NA|TRBV15
CATSRDRSEAFF
>TRBJ2-5|NA|TRBV5-1
CASSTGQSPEAQYF
>TRBJ1-5|NA|TRBV20-1
CSASQGVRNQPQHF
>TRBJ2-2|NA|TRBV7-8
CASSLVASLLLTGYTGELFF
>TRBJ1-1|once|TRBV3-1
CASRRREGETEAFF
>NA|NA|TRBV7-6
CASNPEATYEQYF
>TRBJ2-5|NA|TRBV4-1
CASSQVTSGGETQYF
>TRBJ2-5|NA|TRBV11-2
CASSSTDYGETQYF
>TRBJ2-3|few|TRBV2
CASEMLAGDTQYF
>TRBJ2-5|NA|TRBV20-1
CSAPRWGAEETQYF
>TRBJ1-6|few|TRBV7-6
CASSLHSSYNSPLHF
>TRBJ2-7|NA|TRBV6-6
CASTDSSYEQYF
>TRBJ1-4|few|TRBV12-3/TRBV12-4
CASSSTAAGEKLFF
>TRBJ2-5|NA|TRBV20-1
CSARWAGIGETQYF
>TRBJ2-2|few|TRBV29-1
CSVEASGQTGELFF
>TRBJ1-3|NA|TRBV30
CAWSSGGPGNTIYF
>TRBJ1-2|NA|TRBV7-2
CASSQLHVGYGYTF
>TRBJ2-1|NA|TRBV10-1
CASSDRGRSYNEQFF
>TRBJ1-2|few|TRBV27
CASSLSGRGRIGYTF
>TRBJ2-7|few|TRBV25-1
CASSEYIPAGRGYEQYF
>TRBJ1-5|NA|TRBV5-1
CASSFSGGGYQPQHF
>TRBJ1-2|NA|TRBV6-6
CASSYFGQGTFF
>TRBJ2-1|NA|TRBV4-2
CASSQGLAGADEQFF
>TRBJ1-4|NA|TRBV29-1
CSVEDRVFNEKLFF
>TRBJ2-2|few|TRBV18
CASSTGSDTGELFF
>TRBJ1-4|few|TRBV28
CASSLWNPGGTNEKLFF
>TRBJ1-2|NA|TRBV28
CASLTGTPVGGYTF
>TRBJ1-1|NA|TRBV7-9
CASSKDGGAFF